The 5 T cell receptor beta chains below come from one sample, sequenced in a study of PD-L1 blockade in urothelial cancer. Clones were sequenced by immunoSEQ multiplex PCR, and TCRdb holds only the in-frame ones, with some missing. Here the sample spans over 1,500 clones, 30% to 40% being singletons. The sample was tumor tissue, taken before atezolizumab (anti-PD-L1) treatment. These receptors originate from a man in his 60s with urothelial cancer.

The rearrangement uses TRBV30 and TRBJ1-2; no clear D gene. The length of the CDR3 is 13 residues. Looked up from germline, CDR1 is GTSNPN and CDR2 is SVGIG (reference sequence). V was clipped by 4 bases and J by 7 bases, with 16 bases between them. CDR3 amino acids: CAWTPTRRGGYTF. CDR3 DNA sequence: TGTGCCTGGACACCGACACGCCGGGGTGGCTACACCTTC.

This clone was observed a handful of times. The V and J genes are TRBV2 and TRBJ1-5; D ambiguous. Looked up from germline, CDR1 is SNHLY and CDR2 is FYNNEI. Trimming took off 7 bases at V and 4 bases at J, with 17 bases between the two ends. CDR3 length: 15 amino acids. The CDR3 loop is CASTSTSYGNQPQHF. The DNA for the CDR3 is TGTGCCAGCACCAGTACATCTTACGGAAATCAGCCCCAGCATTTT.

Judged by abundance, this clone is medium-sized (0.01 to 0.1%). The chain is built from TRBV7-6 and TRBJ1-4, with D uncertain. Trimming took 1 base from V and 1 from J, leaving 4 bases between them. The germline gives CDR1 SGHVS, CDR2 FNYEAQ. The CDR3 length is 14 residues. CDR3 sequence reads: CASSLGLTNEKLFF. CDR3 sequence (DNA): TGTGCCAGCAGCTTAGGTCTAACTAATGAAAAACTGTTTTTT.

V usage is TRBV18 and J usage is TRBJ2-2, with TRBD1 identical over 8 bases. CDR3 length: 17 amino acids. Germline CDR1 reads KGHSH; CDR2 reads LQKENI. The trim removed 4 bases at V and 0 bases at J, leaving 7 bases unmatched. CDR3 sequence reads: CASSLSTGDTNTGELFF. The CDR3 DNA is TGTGCCAGCTCACTATCGACAGGGGACACGAACACCGGGGAGCTGTTTTTT.

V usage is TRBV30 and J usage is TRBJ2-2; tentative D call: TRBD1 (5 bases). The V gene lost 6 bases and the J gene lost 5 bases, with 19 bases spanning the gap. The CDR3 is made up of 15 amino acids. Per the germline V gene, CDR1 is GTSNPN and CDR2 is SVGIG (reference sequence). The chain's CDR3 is CACQGGRAATGELFF. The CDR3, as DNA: TGTGCCTGCCAGGGCGGCAGGGCTGCAACCGGGGAGCTGTTTTTT.